This is a list of T cell receptor beta chains from one sample in a study of cytotoxic CD8 clonotypes in ibrutinib-treated CLL. Clones were read by immunoSEQ multiplex PCR, and TCRdb kept only the in-frame ones, dropping some. The sample has around 150,000 clones, around nine tenths seen once; the top ten hold approximately 3%. Sample: PBMCs, taken at disease progression, from a patient treated with ibrutinib. Every receptor here comes from a human donor with chronic lymphocytic leukemia. Both conserved end residues are part of each CDR3.

j_call v_call cdr3_aa
TRBJ2-5 TRBV5-4 CASSLDEVYQETQYF
TRBJ1-1 TRBV19 CASSKGGLPTEAFF
TRBJ1-2 TRBV9 CASSAPSGDLYYGYTF
TRBJ2-1 TRBV18 CASSPSPDYNEQFF
TRBJ2-7 TRBV7-6 CASSPGAIYEQYF
TRBJ2-5 TRBV19 CASSARQGAEETQYF
TRBJ1-2 TRBV18 CASSPIDTSGYTF
TRBJ2-1 TRBV30 CAWIGRLAGRDEQFF
TRBJ2-1 TRBV6-5 CASSYLAVKTYNEQFF
TRBJ1-2 TRBV4-1 CASSQGRLGLGEGYTF
TRBJ2-1 TRBV7-2 CASSLSSRSYNEQFF
TRBJ2-1 TRBV29-1 CSVLQGWNEQFF
TRBJ1-4 TRBV19 CASSMRDTPFEKLFF
TRBJ2-1 TRBV7-2 CASSFPGLAGAPYNEQFF
TRBJ1-2 TRBV5-6 CASSPDPVSYGYTF
TRBJ2-3 TRBV4-2 CASSLVEGATDTQYF
TRBJ2-5 TRBV19 CASSNPDRGRETQYF
TRBJ2-4 TRBV11-3 CASSAVNRGSQYF
TRBJ2-7 TRBV5-4 CASSLLQGMSYEQYF
TRBJ1-2 TRBV15 CATSRNREYGYTF
TRBJ1-1 TRBV11-1 CASSPEGPSGIAFF
TRBJ2-5 TRBV6-1 CASSGNRDQETQYF